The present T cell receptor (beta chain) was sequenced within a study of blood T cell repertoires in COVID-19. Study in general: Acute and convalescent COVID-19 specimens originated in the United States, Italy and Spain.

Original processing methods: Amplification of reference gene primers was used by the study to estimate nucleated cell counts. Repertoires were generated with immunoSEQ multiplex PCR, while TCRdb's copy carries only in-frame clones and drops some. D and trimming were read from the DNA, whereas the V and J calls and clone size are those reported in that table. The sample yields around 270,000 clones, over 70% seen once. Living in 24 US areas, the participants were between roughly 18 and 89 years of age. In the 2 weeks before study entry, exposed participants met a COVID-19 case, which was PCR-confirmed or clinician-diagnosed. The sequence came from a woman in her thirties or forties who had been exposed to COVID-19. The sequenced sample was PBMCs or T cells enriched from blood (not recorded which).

The CDR3 reads CASSQELSGRTAYNSPLHF. In DNA, the CDR3 is TGCGCCAGCAGCCAAGAACTGAGCGGACGGACAGCCTATAATTCACCCCTCCACTTT. The V gene is TRBV4-3, the J gene TRBJ1-6; possibly TRBD1 for D (6 bases). Germline V lookup: CDR1 LGHNA, CDR2 YSLEER. V lost 0 bases to trimming and J lost 2 bases, with 17 bases between them. CDR3 size: 19 residues.